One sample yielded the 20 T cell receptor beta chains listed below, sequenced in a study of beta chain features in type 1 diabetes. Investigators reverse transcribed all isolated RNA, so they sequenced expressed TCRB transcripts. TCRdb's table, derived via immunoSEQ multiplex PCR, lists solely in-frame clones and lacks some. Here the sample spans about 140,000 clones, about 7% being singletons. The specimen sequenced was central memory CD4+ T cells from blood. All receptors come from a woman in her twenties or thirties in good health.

The CDR3 sequence is CASRDRTNTGELFF. CDR3 coding DNA: TGTGCCAGTCGTGACAGAACCAACACCGGGGAGCTGTTTTTT. The genes are TRBV19 and TRBJ2-2; D is perhaps TRBD1 (5 bases). The germline V gene has CDR1 LNHDA and CDR2 SQIVND (reference sequence). This CDR3 is built from 14 residues. Deletions cut 8 bases from V and 2 bases from J, with 12 bases between. Using reference TRBV19 and TRBJ2-2 for the parts outside the CDR3, the full variable domain is DGGITQSPKYLFRKEGQNVTLSCEQNLNHDAMYWYRQDPGQGLRLIYYSQIVNDFQKGDIAEGYSVSREKKESFPLTVTSAQKNPTAFYLCASRDRTNTGELFFGEGSRLTVL.

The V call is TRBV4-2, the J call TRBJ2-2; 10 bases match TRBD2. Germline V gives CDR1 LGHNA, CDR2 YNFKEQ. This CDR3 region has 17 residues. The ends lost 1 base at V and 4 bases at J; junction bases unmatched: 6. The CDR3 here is CASSQGTSGSSTGELFF. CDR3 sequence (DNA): TGTGCCAGCAGCCAAGGGACTAGCGGTTCTTCCACCGGGGAGCTGTTTTTT.

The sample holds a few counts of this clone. In DNA form, the CDR3 reads TGTGCCTGGAGCTTCGTCAGGACCTACGAGCAGTACTTC. This translates into CAWSFVRTYEQYF. The chain recombines TRBV30 with TRBJ2-7; D is unclear. This CDR3 comprises 13 residues. Germline V gene sequence: CDR1 GTSNPN, CDR2 SVGIG (reference sequence). V lost 3 bases, J lost 2 bases, and 11 bases lay in between. Full variable domain (rest looked up from reference TRBV30 and TRBJ2-7): SQTIHQWPATLVQPVGSPLSLECTVEGTSNPNLYWYRQAAGRGLQLLFYSVGIGQISSEVPQNLSASRPQDRQFILSSKKLLLSDSGFYLCAWSFVRTYEQYFGPGTRLTVT.

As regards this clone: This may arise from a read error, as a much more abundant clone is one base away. This CDR3 reads CASSLGGSSYNEQFF. The CDR3 nucleotides are TGTGCCAGCAGCTTGGGCGGGAGCTCCTACAATGAGCAGTTCTTC. The V call is TRBV11-3, the J call TRBJ2-1; 7 positions match TRBD2. The CDR3 is made up of 15 amino acids. Germline CDR1 SGHNT, CDR2 YENEEA. Trimming took 3 bases from V and 0 from J; bases not matched to a gene: 2.

Here the CDR3 reads CASRNLGGIARGYYGYTF. The CDR3 nucleotides are TGTGCCAGCCGGAATCTGGGGGGGATTGCCAGGGGATACTATGGCTACACCTTC. V usage is TRBV2 and J usage is TRBJ1-2, with a weak D call TRBD1 (6 bases). The CDR3 has 18 residues. Looked up from germline, CDR1 is SNHLY and CDR2 is FYNNEI. Trimming removed 8 bases from V and 3 bases from J, with 28 bases in between.

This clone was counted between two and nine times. The CDR3 sequence is CASSRTGGAETQYF. In DNA, the CDR3 is TGTGCCAGCAGCAGGACAGGGGGCGCGGAGACCCAGTACTTC. The gene calls are TRBV7-9 and TRBJ2-5, with TRBD1 identical over 11 bases. The ends lost 5 bases at V and 5 bases at J; junction bases unmatched: 4. CDR3 length equals 14 residues. The germline gives CDR1 SEHNR, CDR2 FQNEAQ (reference sequence).

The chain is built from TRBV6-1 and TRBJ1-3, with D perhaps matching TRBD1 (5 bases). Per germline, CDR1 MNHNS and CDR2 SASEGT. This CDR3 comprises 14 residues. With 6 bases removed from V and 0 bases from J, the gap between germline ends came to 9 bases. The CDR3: CASRVTGSGNTIYF. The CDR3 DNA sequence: TGTGCCAGCAGGGTCACAGGCTCTGGAAACACCATATATTTT.

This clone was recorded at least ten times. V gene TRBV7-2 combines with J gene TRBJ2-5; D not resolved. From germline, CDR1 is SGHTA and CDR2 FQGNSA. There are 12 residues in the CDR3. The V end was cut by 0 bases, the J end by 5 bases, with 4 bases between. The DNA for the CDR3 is TGTGCCAGCAGCTTAGCTCCGGAGACCCAGTACTTC. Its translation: CASSLAPETQYF.

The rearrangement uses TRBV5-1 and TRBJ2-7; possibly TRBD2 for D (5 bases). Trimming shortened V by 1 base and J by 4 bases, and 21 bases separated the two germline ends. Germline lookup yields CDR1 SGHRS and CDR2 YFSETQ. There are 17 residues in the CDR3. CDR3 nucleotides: TGCGCCAGCAGCTTGATCGGATCTGGGCGGGTCTCATACGAGCAGTACTTC. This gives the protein CASSLIGSGRVSYEQYF.

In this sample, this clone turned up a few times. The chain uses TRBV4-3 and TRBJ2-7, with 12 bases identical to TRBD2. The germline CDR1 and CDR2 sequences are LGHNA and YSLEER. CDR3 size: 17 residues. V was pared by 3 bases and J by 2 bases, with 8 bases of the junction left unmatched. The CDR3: CASSHLTSGSEPYEQYF. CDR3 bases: TGCGCCAGCAGCCATTTGACTAGCGGGAGTGAGCCCTACGAGCAGTACTTC.

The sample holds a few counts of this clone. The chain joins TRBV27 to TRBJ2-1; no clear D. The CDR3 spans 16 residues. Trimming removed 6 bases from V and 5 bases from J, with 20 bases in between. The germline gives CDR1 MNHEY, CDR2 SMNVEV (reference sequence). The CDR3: CASSTEAGKIHNEQFF. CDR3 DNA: TGTGCCAGCAGCACCGAAGCAGGAAAAATCCACAATGAGCAGTTCTTC.

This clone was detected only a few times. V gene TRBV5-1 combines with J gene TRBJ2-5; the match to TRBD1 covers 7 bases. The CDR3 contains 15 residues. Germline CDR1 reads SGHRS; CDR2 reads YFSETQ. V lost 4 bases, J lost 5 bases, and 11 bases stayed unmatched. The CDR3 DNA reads TGCGCCAGCAGCCCGTTGACAGGGTCTCTGGAGACCCAGTACTTC. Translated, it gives CASSPLTGSLETQYF.

Here the CDR3 DNA reads TGTGCCAGCAGTTCCACGCGACAGGGACGTCAGCCCCAGCATTTT. The encoded protein is CASSSTRQGRQPQHF. The rearrangement links TRBV28 to TRBJ1-5; 7 nucleotides agree with TRBD1. After removal of 4 bases from V and 6 bases from J, the junction contained 9 bases not matched to a gene. In germline, CDR1 is MDHEN, CDR2 SYDVKM. The CDR3 has 15 amino acids.

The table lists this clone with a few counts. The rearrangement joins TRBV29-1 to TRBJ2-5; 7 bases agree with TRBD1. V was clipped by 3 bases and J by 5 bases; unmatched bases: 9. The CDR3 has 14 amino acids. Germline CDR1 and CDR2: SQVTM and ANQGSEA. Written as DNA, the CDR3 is TGCAGCGTTGAGGGGACAGAGGGTGCGGAGACCCAGTACTTC. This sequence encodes CSVEGTEGAETQYF. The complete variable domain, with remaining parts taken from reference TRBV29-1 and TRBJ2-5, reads SAVISQKPSRDICQRGTSLTIQCQVDSQVTMMFWYRQQPGQSLTLIATANQGSEATYESGFVIDKFPISRPNLTFSTLTVSNMSPEDSSIYLCSVEGTEGAETQYFGPGTRLLVL.

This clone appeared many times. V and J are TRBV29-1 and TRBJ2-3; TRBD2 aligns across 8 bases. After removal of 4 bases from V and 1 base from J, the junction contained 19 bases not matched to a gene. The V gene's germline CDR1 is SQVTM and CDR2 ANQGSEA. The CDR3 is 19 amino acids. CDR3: CSVAGRAGVALRGTDTQYF. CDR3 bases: TGCAGCGTTGCCGGGAGGGCCGGTGTCGCCCTGCGTGGCACAGATACGCAGTATTTT.

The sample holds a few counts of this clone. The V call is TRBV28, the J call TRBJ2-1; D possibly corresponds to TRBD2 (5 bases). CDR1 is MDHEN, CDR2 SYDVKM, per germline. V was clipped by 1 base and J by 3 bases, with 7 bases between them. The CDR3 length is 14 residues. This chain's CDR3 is CASSLLARYNEQFF. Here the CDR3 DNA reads TGTGCCAGCAGTTTATTAGCGCGCTACAATGAGCAGTTCTTC.

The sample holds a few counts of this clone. The CDR3 loop reads CASSLSGTSAYTEAFF. Here the CDR3 DNA reads TGTGCCAGCAGTTTATCGGGGACAAGCGCATACACTGAAGCTTTCTTT. This chain uses TRBV28 with TRBJ1-1, with D perhaps TRBD1 (6 bases). The V end lost 1 base, the J end lost 3 bases, and 15 bases lay between the germline ends. The CDR3 loop spans 16 amino acids. The germline V gene encodes CDR1 MDHEN and CDR2 SYDVKM.

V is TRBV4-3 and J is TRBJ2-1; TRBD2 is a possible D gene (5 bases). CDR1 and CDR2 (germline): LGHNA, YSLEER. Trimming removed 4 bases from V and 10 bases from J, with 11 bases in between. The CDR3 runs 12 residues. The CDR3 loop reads CASSRPPGEQFF. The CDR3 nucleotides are TGCGCCAGCAGCCGTCCTCCGGGGGAGCAGTTCTTC.

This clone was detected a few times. This CDR3 reads CASSLLGARWNTGELFF. As DNA, the CDR3 is TGTGCCAGCAGCTTGCTGGGGGCTCGATGGAACACCGGGGAGCTGTTTTTT. V gene TRBV7-2 combines with J gene TRBJ2-2, with D possibly matching TRBD1 (6 bases). The V end lost 3 bases, the J end lost 1 base, and 15 bases lay between the germline ends. CDR3 length: 17 amino acids. Germline values: CDR1 SGHTA, CDR2 FQGNSA.

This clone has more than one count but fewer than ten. The CDR3 loop reads CASSQVSGLAGARIVEQFF. The CDR3 region has the DNA TGTGCCAGCAGCCAAGTTAGTGGCCTAGCGGGAGCCCGGATAGTTGAGCAGTTCTTC. This sequence joins TRBV4-2 and TRBJ2-1; TRBD2 matches 10 bases. This CDR3 region has 19 residues. Germline V lookup: CDR1 LGHNA, CDR2 YNFKEQ. The V gene end was trimmed by 1 base and the J gene end by 9 bases; junction bases not matched to a gene: 18.